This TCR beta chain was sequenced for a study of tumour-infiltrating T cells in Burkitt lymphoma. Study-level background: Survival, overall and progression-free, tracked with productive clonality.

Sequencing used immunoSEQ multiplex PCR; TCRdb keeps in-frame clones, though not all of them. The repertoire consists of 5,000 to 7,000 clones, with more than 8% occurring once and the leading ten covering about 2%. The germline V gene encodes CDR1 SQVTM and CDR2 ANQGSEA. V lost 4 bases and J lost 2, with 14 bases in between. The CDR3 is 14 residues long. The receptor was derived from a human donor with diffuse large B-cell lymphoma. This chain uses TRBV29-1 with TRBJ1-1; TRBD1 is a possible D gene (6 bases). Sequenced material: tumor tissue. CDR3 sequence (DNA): TGCAGCGTTGTGGGGGGCAGGACCAACACTGAAGCTTTCTTT. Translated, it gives CSVVGGRTNTEAFF.